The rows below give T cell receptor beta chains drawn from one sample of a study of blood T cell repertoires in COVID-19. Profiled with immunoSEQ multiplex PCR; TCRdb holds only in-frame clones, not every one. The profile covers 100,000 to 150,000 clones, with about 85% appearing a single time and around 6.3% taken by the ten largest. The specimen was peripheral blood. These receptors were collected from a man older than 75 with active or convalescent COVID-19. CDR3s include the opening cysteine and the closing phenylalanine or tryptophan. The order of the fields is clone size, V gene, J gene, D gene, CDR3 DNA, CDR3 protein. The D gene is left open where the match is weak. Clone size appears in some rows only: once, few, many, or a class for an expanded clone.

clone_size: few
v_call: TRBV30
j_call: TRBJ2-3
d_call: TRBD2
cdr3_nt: TGTGCCTGGAGCGCAGGACTAGCGGGAAGCACAGATACGCAGTATTTT
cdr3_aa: CAWSAGLAGSTDTQYF

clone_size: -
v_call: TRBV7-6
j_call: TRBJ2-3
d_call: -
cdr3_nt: TGTGCCAGCAGCTTAGTCGGTATCACAGATACGCAGTATTTT
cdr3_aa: CASSLVGITDTQYF

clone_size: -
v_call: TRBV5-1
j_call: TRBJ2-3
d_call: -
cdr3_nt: TGCGCCAGCAGCTTGGGTGGGGCCGCAGGTACAGATACGCAGTATTTT
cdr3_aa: CASSLGGAAGTDTQYF

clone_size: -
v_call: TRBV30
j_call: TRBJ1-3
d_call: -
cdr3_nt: TGTGCCTGGAGTGTACACATGCTCCGGGATGGAAACACCATATATTTT
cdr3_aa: CAWSVHMLRDGNTIYF

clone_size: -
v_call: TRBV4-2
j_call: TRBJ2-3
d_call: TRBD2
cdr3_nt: TGTGCCAGCAGCCAAGATCCTAGCGGGGATTTAAGGGATACGCAGTATTTT
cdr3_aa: CASSQDPSGDLRDTQYF

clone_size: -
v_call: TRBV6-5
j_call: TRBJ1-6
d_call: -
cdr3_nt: TGTGCCAGCAGTTATGAGTACAGAAATAATTCACCCCTCCACTTT
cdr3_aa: CASSYEYRNNSPLHF

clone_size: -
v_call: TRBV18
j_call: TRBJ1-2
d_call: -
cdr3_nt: TGTGCCAGCTCCCTCGAGTATGTTGGCGGAATGGGCTACACCTTC
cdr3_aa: CASSLEYVGGMGYTF

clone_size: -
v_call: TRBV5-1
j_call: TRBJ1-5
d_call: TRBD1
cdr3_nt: TGCGCCAGCAGCTTAGGGGGCAGAGGTCAGCCCCAGCATTTT
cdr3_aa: CASSLGGRGQPQHF

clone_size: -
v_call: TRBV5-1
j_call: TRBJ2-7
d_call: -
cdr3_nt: TGCGCCAGCAGCTTGTCTTTTGACGAGCAGTACTTC
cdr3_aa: CASSLSFDEQYF

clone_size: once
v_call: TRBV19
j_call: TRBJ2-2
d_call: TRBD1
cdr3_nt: TGTGCCAGTAGTATGTACCCGGCAGGGGGGAACACCGGGGAGCTGTTTTTT
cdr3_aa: CASSMYPAGGNTGELFF

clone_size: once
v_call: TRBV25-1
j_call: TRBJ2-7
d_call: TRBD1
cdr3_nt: TGTGCCAGCTCGGACAGGGAGATCGACGAGCAGTACTTC
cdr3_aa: CASSDREIDEQYF

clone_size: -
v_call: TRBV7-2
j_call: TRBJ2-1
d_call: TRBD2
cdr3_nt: TGTGCCAGCAGCTCGACTAGCGGGACAGCCTACAATGAGCAGTTCTTC
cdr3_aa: CASSSTSGTAYNEQFF

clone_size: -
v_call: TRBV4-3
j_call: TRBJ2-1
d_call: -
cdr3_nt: TGCGCCAGCAGCTTACGCGCTAACAATGAGCAGTTCTTC
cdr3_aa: CASSLRANNEQFF

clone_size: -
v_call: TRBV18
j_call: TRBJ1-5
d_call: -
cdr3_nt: TGTGCCAGCTCACCAGGCAGGGAAGGCCAGCCCCAGCATTTT
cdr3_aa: CASSPGREGQPQHF

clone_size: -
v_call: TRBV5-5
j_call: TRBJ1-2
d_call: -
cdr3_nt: TGTGCCAGCAGCCCACCGGGGTCCCGGGGATATGGCTACACCTTC
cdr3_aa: CASSPPGSRGYGYTF

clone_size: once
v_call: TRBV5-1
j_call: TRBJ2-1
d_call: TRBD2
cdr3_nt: TGCGCCAGCACCGGGACTAGCAGATACAATGAGCAGTTCTTC
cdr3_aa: CASTGTSRYNEQFF

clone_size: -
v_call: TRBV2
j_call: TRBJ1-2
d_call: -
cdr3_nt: TGTGCCAGCAGTCCCGACTATGGCTACACCTTC
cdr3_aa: CASSPDYGYTF

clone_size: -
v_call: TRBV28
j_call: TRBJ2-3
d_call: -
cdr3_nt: TGTGCCAGCAGTTTAAGAGCGGCGGCTAGCACAGATACGCAGTATTTT
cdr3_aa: CASSLRAAASTDTQYF

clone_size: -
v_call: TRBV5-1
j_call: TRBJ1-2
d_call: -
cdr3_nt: TGCGCCAGCAGCCTACAGGGTAACGGTATGCATGGCTACACCTTC
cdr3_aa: CASSLQGNGMHGYTF

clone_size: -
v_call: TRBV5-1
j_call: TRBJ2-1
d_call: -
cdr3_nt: TGCGCCAGCAGCTTGGCCCTACAAGCGGTGTACAATGAGCAGTTCTTC
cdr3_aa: CASSLALQAVYNEQFF

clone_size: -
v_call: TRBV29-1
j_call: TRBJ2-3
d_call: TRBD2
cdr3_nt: TGCAGCGTGGACCGAGCGGGGGGGGGCACAGATACGCAGTATTTT
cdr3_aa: CSVDRAGGGTDTQYF

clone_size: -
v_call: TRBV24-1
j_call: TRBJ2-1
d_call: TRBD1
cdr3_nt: TGTGCCACCAGTGGGGACAGTGCCTCCTACAATGAGCAGTTCTTC
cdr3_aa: CATSGDSASYNEQFF

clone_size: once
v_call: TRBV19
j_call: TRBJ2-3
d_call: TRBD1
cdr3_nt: TGTGCCAGTAGTAGAGCCGGGACAGGCGGGATAGATACGCAGTATTTT
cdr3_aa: CASSRAGTGGIDTQYF

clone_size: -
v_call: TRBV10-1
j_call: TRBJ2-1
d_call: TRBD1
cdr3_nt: TGCGCCAGCAGTGCCGGGACAGCGTACAATGAGCAGTTCTTC
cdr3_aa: CASSAGTAYNEQFF

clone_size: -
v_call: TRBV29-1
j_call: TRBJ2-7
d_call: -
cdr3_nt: TGCAGCGTTGTTCTAGAGCCGGCACCCTACGAGCAGTACTTC
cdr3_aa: CSVVLEPAPYEQYF

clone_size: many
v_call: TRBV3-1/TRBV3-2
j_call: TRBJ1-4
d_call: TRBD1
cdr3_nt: TGTGCCAGCAGCCACACAGGGGGCACTAATGAAAAACTGTTTTTT
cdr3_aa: CASSHTGGTNEKLFF

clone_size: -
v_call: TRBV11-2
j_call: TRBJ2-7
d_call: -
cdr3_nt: TGTGCCAGCAGCTTAGCTATTAGGGCAGGGGAGGGCGAGCAGTACTTC
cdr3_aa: CASSLAIRAGEGEQYF

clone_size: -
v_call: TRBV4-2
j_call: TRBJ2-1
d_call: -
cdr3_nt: TGTGCCAGCAGCCAAGATCTACCGGGACATGGCACAGTGCAGTTCTTC
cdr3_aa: CASSQDLPGHGTVQFF

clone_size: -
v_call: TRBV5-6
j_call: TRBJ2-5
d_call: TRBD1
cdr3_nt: TGTGCCAGCAGGAGGACAGGGGAAGTGACCCAGTACTTC
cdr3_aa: CASRRTGEVTQYF

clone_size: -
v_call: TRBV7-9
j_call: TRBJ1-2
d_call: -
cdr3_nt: TGTGCCAGCAGCTTAGATCAGGGTTATGGCTACACCTTC
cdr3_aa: CASSLDQGYGYTF

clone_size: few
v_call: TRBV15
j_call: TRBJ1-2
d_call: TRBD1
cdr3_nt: TGTGCCACCAGCAGAGTCGACAGGGTCAACTATGGCTACACCTTC
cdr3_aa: CATSRVDRVNYGYTF

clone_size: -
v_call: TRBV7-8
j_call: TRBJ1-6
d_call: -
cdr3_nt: TGTGCCAGCAGCGCATCACTGATTAATTCACCCCTCCACTTT
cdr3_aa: CASSASLINSPLHF

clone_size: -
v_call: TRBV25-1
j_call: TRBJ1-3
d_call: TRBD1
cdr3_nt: TGTGCCAGCAGTGCATTGGACAGGACTCGAAACACCATATATTTT
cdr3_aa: CASSALDRTRNTIYF

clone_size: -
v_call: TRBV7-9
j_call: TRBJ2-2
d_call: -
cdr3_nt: TGTGCCAGCAGCTTGTCGGGAACCACCGGGGAGCTGTTTTTT
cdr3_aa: CASSLSGTTGELFF

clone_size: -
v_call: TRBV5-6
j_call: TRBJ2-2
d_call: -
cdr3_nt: TGTGCCAGCAGCTTGACTTACACCGGGGAGCTGTTTTTT
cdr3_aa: CASSLTYTGELFF

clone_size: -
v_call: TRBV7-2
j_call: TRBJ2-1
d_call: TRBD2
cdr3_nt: TGTGCCAGCAGCTTAACCGGGACTAGTCTCTACAATGAGCAGTTCTTC
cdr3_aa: CASSLTGTSLYNEQFF

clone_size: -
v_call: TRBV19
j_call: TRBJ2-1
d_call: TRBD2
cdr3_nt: TGTGCCAGTACCATTCACCTAGCGGCCCAGGTCGGTGAGCAGTTCTTC
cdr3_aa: CASTIHLAAQVGEQFF

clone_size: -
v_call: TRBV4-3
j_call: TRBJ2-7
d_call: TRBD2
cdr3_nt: TGCGCCAGCAGCCAAGGACGTAGCGGGAACACCTACGAGCAGTACTTC
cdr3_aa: CASSQGRSGNTYEQYF

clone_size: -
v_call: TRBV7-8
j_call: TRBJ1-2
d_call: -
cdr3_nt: TGTGCCAGCAGCTTAATGGGGGCTGGTGGCTACACCTTC
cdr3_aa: CASSLMGAGGYTF

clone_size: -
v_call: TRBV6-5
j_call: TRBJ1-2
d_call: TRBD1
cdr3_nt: TGTGCCAGCAGTATGGACAGGGGGGACTATGGCTACACCTTC
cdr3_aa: CASSMDRGDYGYTF

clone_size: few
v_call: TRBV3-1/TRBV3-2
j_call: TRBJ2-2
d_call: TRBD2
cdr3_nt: TGTGCCAGCGGTCGGACTAGGGCCGCGGGCGGGGAGCTGTTTTTT
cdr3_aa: CASGRTRAAGGELFF

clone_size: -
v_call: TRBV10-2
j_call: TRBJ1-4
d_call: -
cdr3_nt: TGCGCCAGCGCCGGGAGTTCTCCTACCCGCGAGGCTAATGAAAAACTGTTTTTT
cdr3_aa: CASAGSSPTREANEKLFF

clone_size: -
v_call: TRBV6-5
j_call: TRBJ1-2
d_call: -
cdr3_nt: TGTGCCAGCAGTTACTCGAAGCTAATTAACTATGGCTACACCTTC
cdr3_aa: CASSYSKLINYGYTF

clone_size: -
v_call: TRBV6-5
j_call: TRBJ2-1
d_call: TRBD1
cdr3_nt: TGTGCCAGCAGTTACTCGCGACAGGGGGACAATGAGCAGTTCTTC
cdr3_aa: CASSYSRQGDNEQFF

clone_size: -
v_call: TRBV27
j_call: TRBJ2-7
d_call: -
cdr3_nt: TGTGCCAGCACCTCACTTGTCTCCTACGAGCAGTACTTC
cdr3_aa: CASTSLVSYEQYF

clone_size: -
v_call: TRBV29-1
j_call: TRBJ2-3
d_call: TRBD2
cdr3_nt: TGCAGCGTTCGTGGACTAGCGGGGATCACAGATACGCAGTATTTT
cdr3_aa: CSVRGLAGITDTQYF

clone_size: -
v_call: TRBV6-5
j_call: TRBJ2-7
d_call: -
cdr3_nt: TGTGCCAGCAGTTACGACGACAAAGCCTACGAGCAGTACTTC
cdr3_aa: CASSYDDKAYEQYF

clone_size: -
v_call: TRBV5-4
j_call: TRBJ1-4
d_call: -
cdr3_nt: TGTGCCAGCAGACCGGACAGAGCTGATGAAAAACTGTTTTTT
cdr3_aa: CASRPDRADEKLFF

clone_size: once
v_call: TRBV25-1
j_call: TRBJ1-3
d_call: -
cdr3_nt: TGTGCCAGCAGTTCAAGACAGTTGAGCTCTGGAAACACCATATATTTT
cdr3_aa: CASSSRQLSSGNTIYF

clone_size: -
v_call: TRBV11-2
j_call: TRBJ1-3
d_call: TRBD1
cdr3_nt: TGTGCCAGCAGCTCAAGACTAGGACAGGGTCGAGGGGGAAACACCATATATTTT
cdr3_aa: CASSSRLGQGRGGNTIYF

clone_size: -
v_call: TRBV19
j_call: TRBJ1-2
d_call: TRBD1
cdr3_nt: TGTGCCAGTAGTGTCGAGAGGGGGCGGAAAGGTGGCTACACCTTC
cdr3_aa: CASSVERGRKGGYTF

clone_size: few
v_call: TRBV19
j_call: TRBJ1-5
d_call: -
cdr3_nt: TGTGCCACCTGCGAGGGGGGCAATCAGCCCCAGCATTTT
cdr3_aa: CATCEGGNQPQHF

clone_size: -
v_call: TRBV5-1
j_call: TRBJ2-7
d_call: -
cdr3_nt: TGCGCCAGCAGCTTGGGACAATCTCGAGAGCAGTACTTC
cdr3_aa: CASSLGQSREQYF

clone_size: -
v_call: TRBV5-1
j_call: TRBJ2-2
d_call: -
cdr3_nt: TGCGCCAGCAGCTTGGCCGGGTTGGGTAACACCGGGGAGCTGTTTTTT
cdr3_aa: CASSLAGLGNTGELFF